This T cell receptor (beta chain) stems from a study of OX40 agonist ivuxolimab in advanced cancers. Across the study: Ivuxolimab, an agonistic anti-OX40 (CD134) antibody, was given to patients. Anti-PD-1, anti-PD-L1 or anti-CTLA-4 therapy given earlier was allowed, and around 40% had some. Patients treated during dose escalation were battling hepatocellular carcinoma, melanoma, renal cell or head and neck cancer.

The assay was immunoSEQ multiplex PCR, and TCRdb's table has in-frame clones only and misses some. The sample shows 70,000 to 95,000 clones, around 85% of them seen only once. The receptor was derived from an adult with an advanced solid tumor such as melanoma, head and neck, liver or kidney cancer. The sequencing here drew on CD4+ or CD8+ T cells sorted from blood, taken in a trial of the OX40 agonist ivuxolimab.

As DNA, the CDR3 is TGTGCCAGCAGTGAAGCAGTAAGGACAGACTCCTATAATTCACCCCTCCACTTT. Translation: CASSEAVRTDSYNSPLHF. The genes are TRBV6-1 and TRBJ1-6, with TRBD1 as a possible D gene (6 bases). Germline V gene sequence: CDR1 MNHNS, CDR2 SASEGT. Trimming pared 0 bases from V and 0 bases from J, leaving 12 bases between. This CDR3 is built from 18 residues.